This section outlines one T cell receptor (beta chain) sequence together with its context. The data stem from a study of T cell responses to AZD1222 COVID-19 vaccine. Here immunoSEQ multiplex PCR was the method, and the copy in TCRdb shows in-frame clones only, minus some. There are 150,000 to 180,000 clones in the sample; about 87% occur only once, and 3% to 3.5% lies in the top ten. The CDR3 totals 17 residues. CDR1 SGDLS and CDR2 YYNGEE come from the germline V gene. J lost 0 bases, V lost 4 bases, and 12 bases had no gene match. The sequence was collected from an adult in good health. V gene TRBV9 combines with J gene TRBJ1-2; 7 bases agree with TRBD1. The specimen comprised peripheral blood, sampled on day 0 of AZD1222 vaccination. This CDR3 is CASSPTHWGTANYGYTF. DNA for the CDR3: TGTGCCAGCAGCCCCACACATTGGGGGACAGCTAACTATGGCTACACCTTC.